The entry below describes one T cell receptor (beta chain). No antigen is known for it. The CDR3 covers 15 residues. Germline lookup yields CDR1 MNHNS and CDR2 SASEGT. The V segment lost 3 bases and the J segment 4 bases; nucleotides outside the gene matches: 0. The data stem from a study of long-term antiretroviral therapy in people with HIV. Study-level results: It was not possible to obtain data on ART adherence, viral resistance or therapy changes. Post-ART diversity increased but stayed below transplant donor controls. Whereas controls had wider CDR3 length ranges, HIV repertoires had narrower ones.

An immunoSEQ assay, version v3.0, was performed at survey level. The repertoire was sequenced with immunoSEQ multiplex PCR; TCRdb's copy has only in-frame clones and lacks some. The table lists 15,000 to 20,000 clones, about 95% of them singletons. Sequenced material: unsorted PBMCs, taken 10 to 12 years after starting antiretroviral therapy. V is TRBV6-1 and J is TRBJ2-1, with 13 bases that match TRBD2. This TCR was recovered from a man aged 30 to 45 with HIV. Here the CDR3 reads CASSETSGGYNEQFF. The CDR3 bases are TGTGCCAGCAGTGAGACTAGCGGGGGGTACAATGAGCAGTTCTTC.